This passage covers 18 T cell receptor beta chains from one sample sequenced in a study of T cell repertoires in cytomegalovirus infection. MiXCR was run by TCRdb on the reads, yielding one entry per CDR3 protein. The sample lists approximately 500,000 distinct CDR3 sequences; more than 30% were seen once. No antigen has been assigned to these receptors. Sample: cultured PBMCs, taken from culture after CMV antigen stimulation. These receptors came from a human donor in good health (CMV status not recorded). Some clones in this sample may be carry-over from other donors' samples.

With regard to this clonotype: The junction departs from germline at one end; a sequencing error may be responsible. The chain is built from TRBV19 and TRBJ1-3; weak D call: TRBD1 (5 bases). CDR3 length: 15 residues. Germline V gives CDR1 LNHDA, CDR2 SQIVND (reference sequence). This CDR3 reads CASTIQAHSGNTIYF. CDR3 bases: TGTGCCAGTACTATACAGGCGCACTCTGGAAACACCATATATTTT.

The V gene is TRBV6-1, the J gene TRBJ1-5, with 8 positions matching TRBD1. V lost 7 bases, J lost 0 bases, and 8 bases stayed unmatched. The CDR3 has 16 amino acids. The germline V gene has CDR1 MNHNS and CDR2 SASEGT. The CDR3: CASTPDRGVSNQPQHF. The CDR3, as DNA: TGTGCCAGCACCCCCGACAGGGGCGTTAGCAATCAGCCCCAGCATTTT.

As regards this clonotype: A read error may account for a junction end that differs from germline. The chain uses TRBV6-4 and TRBJ2-1; 14 nucleotides agree with TRBD2. The CDR3 runs 15 residues. Germline CDR1 MRHNA, CDR2 SNTAGT. CDR3 nucleotide sequence: TGTGCCAGCAGCGCCGGGACTAGCGGGAGCAATGAGCAGTTATTC. This encodes CASSAGTSGSNEQLF.

CDR3 sequence: CATSRPGQGPNGYTF. CDR3 sequence (DNA): TGTGCCACCAGCAGACCGGGACAGGGACCAAATGGCTACACCTTC. V gene TRBV15 combines with J gene TRBJ1-2; 9 bases are shared with TRBD1. The V gene end was trimmed by 2 bases and the J gene end by 6 bases; junction bases not matched to a gene: 7. Germline-derived CDR1 and CDR2 are LNHNV and YYDKDF (reference sequence). This CDR3 spans 15 amino acids.

This clonotype was seen a few times. The chain couples TRBV7-2 to TRBJ1-2; D gene ambiguous. The V and J ends lost 0 bases and 0 bases respectively, with 5 bases between them. The CDR3 loop spans 14 amino acids. Germline V gives CDR1 SGHTA, CDR2 FQGNSA. The CDR3 region has the DNA TGTGCCAGCAGCTTAGCAGTTCCTAACTATGGCTACACCTTC. Protein product: CASSLAVPNYGYTF.

CDR3 in DNA: TGTGCCAGTAGCCTCTTAAGTGGTGTCGCTCACGGTGGCTACACCTTC. The encoded protein is CASSLLSGVAHGGYTF. V usage is TRBV19 and J usage is TRBJ1-2; D gene uncertain. The CDR3 extends over 16 amino acids. Germline values: CDR1 LNHDA, CDR2 SQIVND (reference sequence). Trimming pared 6 bases from V and 7 bases from J, leaving 24 bases between. The full variable domain, with the rest looked up from reference TRBV19 and TRBJ1-2, is DGGITQSPKYLFRKEGQNVTLSCEQNLNHDAMYWYRQDPGQGLRLIYYSQIVNDFQKGDIAEGYSVSREKKESFPLTVTSAQKNPTAFYLCASSLLSGVAHGGYTFGSGTRLTVV.

The rearrangement links TRBV12-3 or TRBV12-4 to TRBJ1-2, with 9 bases lining up with TRBD1. J was trimmed by 3 bases and V by 6 bases; bases with no gene match: 5. The CDR3 is made up of 14 amino acids. The CDR3 sequence is CASSWTGEHYGYTF. CDR3 coding DNA: TGTGCCAGCAGCTGGACAGGGGAACACTATGGCTACACCTTC.

This clonotype turned up a few times. The J gene is TRBJ1-2, the V gene TRBV4-1; D gene unclear. The length of the CDR3 is 15 residues. CDR1 is MGHRA and CDR2 is YSYEKL in the germline V gene. V was cut by 3 bases and J by 5 bases, with 16 bases left in between. The CDR3 nucleotides are TGCGCCAGCAGCCAGGTCTTACCGCGGCGATATGGCTACACCTTC. It encodes CASSQVLPRRYGYTF.

The chain couples TRBV29-1 to TRBJ1-1; D is undetermined. There are 11 residues in the CDR3. With 2 bases removed from V and 7 bases from J, the gap between germline ends came to 8 bases. Germline CDR1 SQVTM, CDR2 ANQGSEA. The CDR3, as DNA: TGCAGCGTTGAATCTGGATTTGAAGCTTTCTTT. It codes for CSVESGFEAFF. The complete variable domain, with remaining parts taken from reference TRBV29-1 and TRBJ1-1, reads SAVISQKPSRDICQRGTSLTIQCQVDSQVTMMFWYRQQPGQSLTLIATANQGSEATYESGFVIDKFPISRPNLTFSTLTVSNMSPEDSSIYLCSVESGFEAFFGQGTRLTVV.

This clonotype was counted at least ten times. This chain connects TRBV6-1 to TRBJ2-7; 10 bases line up with TRBD1. The ends lost 0 bases at V and 5 bases at J; junction bases unmatched: 10. Germline CDR1 reads MNHNS; CDR2 reads SASEGT. The CDR3 has 17 residues. The DNA of the CDR3 is TGTGCCAGCAGTGAAGCGCTTAGGACAGGGGGGAACCACGAGCAGTACTTC. Amino acids: CASSEALRTGGNHEQYF.

The chain uses TRBV4-1 and TRBJ2-3; TRBD2 matches at 8 bases. With V trimmed by 1 base and J by 5 bases, 8 bases remained unmatched. CDR1 is MGHRA and CDR2 is YSYEKL in the germline V gene. The CDR3 has 16 residues. Here the CDR3 DNA reads TGCGCCAGCAGCCAAGTGGCAGCGGGAGAAAGAGATACGCAGTATTTT. Translating gives CASSQVAAGERDTQYF.

This clonotype has just a few counts. The chain combines TRBV7-2 with TRBJ1-1; D might be TRBD1 (6 bases). V lost 5 bases to trimming and J lost 0 bases, with 16 bases between them. Germline V gives CDR1 SGHTA, CDR2 FQGNSA. This CDR3 comprises 16 residues. CDR3 bases: TGTGCCAGCAGCCCGTTTAGGACAGATCTGAACACTGAAGCTTTCTTT. Protein product: CASSPFRTDLNTEAFF.

The rearrangement uses TRBV6-1 and TRBJ1-5, with D unresolved. The CDR3 is made up of 15 amino acids. Germline CDR1 and CDR2: MNHNS and SASEGT. V was shortened by 7 bases and J by 2 bases, with 15 bases between the two germline ends. CDR3 protein: CASTYGPFGNQPQHF. The CDR3, as DNA: TGTGCCAGCACCTACGGACCCTTTGGCAATCAGCCCCAGCATTTT.

The chain combines TRBV18 with TRBJ1-2; no firm D call. Between the trimmed V and J ends, which lost 4 bases and 6 bases, there was a span of 15 bases. Germline V CDR1 and CDR2: KGHSH, LQKENI. The CDR3 covers 14 residues. CDR3 in amino acids: CASSRIMTEDGYTF. The CDR3 nucleotides are TGTGCCAGCTCACGAATAATGACCGAGGATGGCTACACCTTC.

V is TRBV24-1 and J is TRBJ1-5; D is perhaps TRBD1 (5 bases). CDR1 KGHDR and CDR2 SFDVKD come from the germline V gene. This CDR3 is 13 amino acids long. V lost 4 bases and J 9 bases, leaving 12 bases between the germline ends. This CDR3 is CATSETHGGPQHF. As DNA, the CDR3 is TGTGCCACCAGTGAAACCCACGGGGGGCCCCAGCATTTT.

This clonotype was seen a few times. V usage is TRBV18 and J usage is TRBJ2-1, with unresolved D. V lost 3 bases and J 10 bases, leaving 13 bases between the germline ends. CDR1 and CDR2 (germline): KGHSH, LQKENI. This CDR3 region has 13 residues. This chain's CDR3 is CASSPSPSREQFF. In DNA, the CDR3 is TGTGCCAGCTCACCGTCCCCTTCGAGGGAGCAGTTCTTC.

The sample holds a few counts of this clonotype. The V gene is TRBV19, the J gene TRBJ2-1; TRBD1 agrees at 8 bases. The V and J ends lost 3 bases and 9 bases, in that order; junction bases with no gene match: 19. This CDR3 has 18 amino acids. Per the germline V gene, CDR1 is LNHDA and CDR2 is SQIVND (reference sequence). The CDR3 DNA reads TGTGCCAGTAGTATGGAAGGGAAGTGGACAGGGAATGCGGGTGAGCAGTTCTTC. It yields the protein CASSMEGKWTGNAGEQFF.

The rearrangement links TRBV19 to TRBJ2-2, with D perhaps matching TRBD1 or TRBD2 (6 bases each). V was pared by 7 bases and J by 3 bases, with 15 bases between. The CDR3 has 15 residues. Germline V gene lookup returns CDR1 LNHDA and CDR2 SQIVND (reference sequence). The CDR3 DNA sequence: TGTGCCAGTACCCCGCGGGACACCTACACCGGGGAGCTGTTTTTT. It encodes CASTPRDTYTGELFF. Full variable domain (missing parts from reference TRBV19 and TRBJ2-2): DGGITQSPKYLFRKEGQNVTLSCEQNLNHDAMYWYRQDPGQGLRLIYYSQIVNDFQKGDIAEGYSVSREKKESFPLTVTSAQKNPTAFYLCASTPRDTYTGELFFGEGSRLTVL.